A single sample is the source of the 27 T cell receptor beta chains below, sequenced in a study of CXCR3-negative and CXCR3-positive naive CD8 T cells (dated by TCRdb to 2018 to 2020). This sample was sequenced with a NextSeq 550. The Human TCR Profiling Kit (MiLaboratory) was used to make UMI-labeled 5' RACE TRB cDNA libraries. After the reads were reprocessed by TCRdb, one entry was made per CDR3 protein sequence, with no DNA. This sample's clone table shows around 26,000 distinct CDR3 sequences. The ten largest clones represent about 3% of the sample. Input material: naive CXCR3- CD8+ T cells from blood. This specimen's cell subset or site label, per the study, means: CD45RO-CCR7+CD27+CD95- naive CD8+ T cells lacking CXCR3 (TNR3-). All receptors come from a human donor in good health. Some clones in this sample may be carry-over from other donors' samples.

The CDR3 sequence: CSVVTFTYNEQFF. The V and J genes are TRBV29-1 and TRBJ2-1. The CDR3 sequence is 13 residues long. The germline V gene encodes CDR1 SQVTM and CDR2 ANQGSEA.

The chain employs TRBV5-1 and TRBJ2-7. The germline CDR1 and CDR2 sequences are SGHRS and YFSETQ. This CDR3 spans 14 amino acids. The CDR3 spells CASTWTGELEEQYF.

J is TRBJ1-1 and V is TRBV20-1; TCRdb proposes TRBD1, but this gene call is untestable without DNA. The CDR3 has 12 amino acids. The germline CDR1 and CDR2 sequences are DFQATT and SNEGSKA (reference sequence). CDR3 loop: CSAPGTAAEAFF.

This sequence joins TRBV7-9 and TRBJ2-3; without DNA, the TCRdb call of TRBD1 cannot be checked. CDR3 length: 15 residues. CDR1 SEHNR and CDR2 FQNEAQ come from the germline V gene (reference sequence). The CDR3: CASSFRWGRTDTQYF. The variable domain in full, with the rest retrieved from reference TRBV7-9 and TRBJ2-3, is DTGVSQNPRHKITKRGQNVTFRCDPISEHNRLYWYRQTLGQGPEFLTYFQNEAQLEKSRLLSDRFSAERPKGSFSTLEIQRTEQGDSAMYLCASSFRWGRTDTQYFGPGTRLTVL.

The rearrangement uses TRBV4-2 and TRBJ1-1; TCRdb returns TRBD1, unconfirmable since there is no DNA. The CDR3 extends over 14 amino acids. CDR1 and CDR2 (germline): LGHNA, YNFKEQ. CDR3 region: CASSFGTENTEAFF.

The V gene is TRBV27, the J gene TRBJ1-2. Germline values: CDR1 MNHEY, CDR2 SMNVEV (reference sequence). The CDR3 totals 13 residues. Here the CDR3 reads CASSWGGGYGYTF.

The chain joins TRBV5-6 to TRBJ2-7. CDR3 length: 14 residues. Germline assignment: CDR1 SGHDT and CDR2 YYEEEE. The CDR3 protein is CASSLAGELEEQYF.

The rearrangement joins TRBV7-6 to TRBJ2-1; the TCRdb D gene call, TRBD1, has no DNA to confirm it. From germline, CDR1 is SGHVS and CDR2 FNYEAQ. CDR3 size: 14 residues. CDR3 in amino acids: CASSYTGIWDEQFF.

This sequence joins TRBV6-2 or TRBV6-3 and TRBJ2-7; TCRdb returns TRBD1, unconfirmable since there is no DNA. The germline CDR1 and CDR2 sequences are MNHEY and SVGEGT. This CDR3 has 12 amino acids. The CDR3 is CASGQTSYEQYF.

This sequence joins TRBV12-3 or TRBV12-4 and TRBJ1-2; TCRdb proposes TRBD1, but this gene call is untestable without DNA. The CDR3 runs 16 residues. The CDR3 region is CASSPLGLSPFYGYTF.

This rearrangement joins TRBV7-2 to TRBJ2-5; no DNA is available, so the TRBD1 call from TCRdb remains unchecked. Germline lookup yields CDR1 SGHTA and CDR2 FQGNSA. This CDR3 is built from 14 residues. The chain's CDR3 is CASSPRTGGGTQYF.

This chain joins TRBV28 and TRBJ2-3. CDR1 MDHEN and CDR2 SYDVKM come from the germline V gene. The CDR3 covers 12 residues. CDR3 region: CASSFYTDTQYF. The whole variable domain, filled in from reference TRBV28 and TRBJ2-3, reads DVKVTQSSRYLVKRTGEKVFLECVQDMDHENMFWYRQDPGLGLRLIYFSYDVKMKEKGDIPEGYSVSREKKERFSLILESASTNQTSMYLCASSFYTDTQYFGPGTRLTVL.

This rearrangement joins TRBV7-6 to TRBJ2-7; the D call from TCRdb, TRBD2, cannot be confirmed without DNA. This CDR3 has 14 residues. Germline V CDR1 and CDR2: SGHVS, FNYEAQ. CDR3 residues: CASSPGTTSYEQYF. Together with reference TRBV7-6 and TRBJ2-7, the CDR3 gives the full variable domain: GAGVSQSPRYKVTKRGQDVALRCDPISGHVSLYWYRQALGQGPEFLTYFNYEAQQDKSGLPNDRFSAERPEGSISTLTIQRTEQRDSAMYRCASSPGTTSYEQYFGPGTRLTVT.

The chain uses TRBV6-2 or TRBV6-3 and TRBJ2-1; TCRdb's D call of TRBD1 is untestable without DNA. There are 19 residues in the CDR3. CDR1 and CDR2 (germline): MNHEY, SVGEGT. CDR3 sequence: CASSYGYVLRQGSDNEQFF.

The rearrangement joins TRBV20-1 to TRBJ2-5; the D gene TCRdb calls, TRBD2, cannot be checked with no DNA. The length of the CDR3 is 14 residues. Germline V gene sequence: CDR1 DFQATT, CDR2 SNEGSKA (reference sequence). The CDR3 sequence is CSARPAGGEETQYF.

This clonotype ranks as medium-sized in terms of frequency. V usage is TRBV4-2 and J usage is TRBJ1-1; the TCRdb call, TRBD1, lacks DNA for checking. The CDR3 has 13 amino acids. The germline gives CDR1 LGHNA, CDR2 YNFKEQ. The CDR3 spells CASSQWGDTEAFF.

J is TRBJ1-1 and V is TRBV5-1. Germline CDR1 reads SGHRS; CDR2 reads YFSETQ. The CDR3 is 14 amino acids. This CDR3 reads CASSFRRVRTEAFF.

Measured by frequency, this clonotype is large (0.1 to 1%). V gene TRBV7-3 combines with J gene TRBJ1-1; TCRdb proposes TRBD1, but this gene call is untestable without DNA. This CDR3 region has 13 residues. The germline V gene encodes CDR1 SGHTA and CDR2 FQGTGA. CDR3: CASSWTGNTEAFF.

The V call is TRBV25-1, the J call TRBJ2-2; TCRdb's D call of TRBD2 is untestable without DNA. The germline V gene has CDR1 MGHDK and CDR2 SYGVNS. The CDR3 spans 15 residues. CDR3 in amino acids: CASSEFRGGTGELFF.

The chain uses TRBV29-1 and TRBJ2-5; TCRdb names TRBD1, which stays unverified in the absence of DNA. The CDR3 spans 15 residues. Germline values: CDR1 SQVTM, CDR2 ANQGSEA. CDR3 region: CSVVGTEGYQETQYF.

The V call is TRBV28, the J call TRBJ2-2; TCRdb's assignment of TRBD2 cannot be checked, as there is no DNA. This CDR3 spans 16 amino acids. Germline CDR1 MDHEN, CDR2 SYDVKM. The CDR3 is CASSILAGGNTGELFF.

The chain links TRBV28 to TRBJ1-2; the D call from TCRdb, TRBD1, cannot be confirmed without DNA. The CDR3 consists of 12 residues. Germline V lookup: CDR1 MDHEN, CDR2 SYDVKM. The CDR3 protein is CASSSPPYGYTF.

This rearrangement joins TRBV2 to TRBJ2-5. The CDR3 is 13 amino acids. The germline V gene encodes CDR1 SNHLY and CDR2 FYNNEI. CDR3 amino acids: CASSELRKETQYF. Full variable domain (outside the CDR3, taken from reference TRBV2 and TRBJ2-5): EPEVTQTPSHQVTQMGQEVILRCVPISNHLYFYWYRQILGQKVEFLVSFYNNEISEKSEIFDDQFSVERPDGSNFTLKIRSTKLEDSAMYFCASSELRKETQYFGPGTRLLVL.

This clonotype is medium-sized by frequency. The V gene is TRBV10-1, the J gene TRBJ2-2; TCRdb designates TRBD1, a call that cannot be tested without DNA. This CDR3 spans 18 amino acids. CDR1 and CDR2 from the germline V gene are WNHNN and SYGVQD (reference sequence). CDR3 loop: CASSEYGVSGKNTGELFF.

By frequency, this clonotype registers medium-sized. This sequence joins TRBV6-4 and TRBJ2-6. Germline values: CDR1 MRHNA, CDR2 SNTAGT. The CDR3 sequence is 15 residues long. The chain's CDR3 is CASSDGGSGANVLTF.

The rearrangement uses TRBV5-1 and TRBJ2-1; the D call from TCRdb, TRBD1, cannot be confirmed without DNA. The CDR3 runs to 17 residues. Germline-derived CDR1 and CDR2 are SGHRS and YFSETQ. CDR3 residues: CASSLFFPTTGLNEQFF.

This clonotype is identified as medium-sized (0.01 to 0.1%) from frequency. The chain carries TRBV12-3 or TRBV12-4 and TRBJ1-5; the TRBD1 assignment by TCRdb is unverifiable without DNA. CDR3 size: 13 residues. Here the CDR3 reads CASSPTGGQPQHF.